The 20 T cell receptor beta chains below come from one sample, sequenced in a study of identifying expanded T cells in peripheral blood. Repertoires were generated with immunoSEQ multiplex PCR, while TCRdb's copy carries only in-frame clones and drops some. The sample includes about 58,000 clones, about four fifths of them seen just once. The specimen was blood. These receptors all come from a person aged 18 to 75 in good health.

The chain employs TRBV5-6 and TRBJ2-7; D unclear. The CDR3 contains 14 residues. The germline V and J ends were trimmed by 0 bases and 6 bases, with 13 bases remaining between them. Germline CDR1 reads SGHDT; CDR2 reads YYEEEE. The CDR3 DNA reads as TGTGCCAGCAGCTTGGCCGCCAGAAGCCCCGAGCAGTACGTC. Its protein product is CASSLAARSPEQYV.

This chain's CDR3 is CASSPSLGHSGNTIYF. In DNA form, the CDR3 reads TGTGCCAGTAGTCCTTCGCTAGGTCACTCTGGAAACACCATATATTTT. This sequence joins TRBV19 and TRBJ1-3; D is undetermined. CDR1 and CDR2 from the germline V gene are LNHDA and SQIVND (reference sequence). Between the trimmed V and J ends, which lost 5 bases and 0 bases, there was a span of 14 bases. The CDR3 has 16 amino acids.

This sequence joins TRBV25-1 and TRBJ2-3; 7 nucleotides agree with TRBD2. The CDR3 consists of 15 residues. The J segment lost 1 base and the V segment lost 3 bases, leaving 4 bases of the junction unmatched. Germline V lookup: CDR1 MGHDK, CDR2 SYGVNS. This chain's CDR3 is CASSDFRGGTDTQYF. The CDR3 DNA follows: TGTGCCAGCAGTGACTTCCGGGGGGGCACAGATACGCAGTATTTT.

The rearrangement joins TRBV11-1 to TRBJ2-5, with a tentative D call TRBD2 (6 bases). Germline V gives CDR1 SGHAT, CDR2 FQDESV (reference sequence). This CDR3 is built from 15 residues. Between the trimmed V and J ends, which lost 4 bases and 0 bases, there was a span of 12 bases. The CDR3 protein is CASSSTGGYQETQYF. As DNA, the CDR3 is TGTGCCAGCAGCTCAACCGGAGGGTACCAAGAGACCCAGTACTTC.

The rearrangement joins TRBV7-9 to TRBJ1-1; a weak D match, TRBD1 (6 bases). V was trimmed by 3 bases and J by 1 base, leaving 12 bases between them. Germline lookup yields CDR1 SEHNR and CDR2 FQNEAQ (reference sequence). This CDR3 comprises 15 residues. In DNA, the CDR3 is TGTGCCAGCAGCTTTATGGGGGGCGCGAACACTGAAGCTTTCTTT. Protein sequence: CASSFMGGANTEAFF.

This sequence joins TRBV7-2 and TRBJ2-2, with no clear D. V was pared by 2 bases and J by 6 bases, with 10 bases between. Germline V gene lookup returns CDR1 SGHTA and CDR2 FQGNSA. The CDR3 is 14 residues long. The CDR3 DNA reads TGTGCCAGCAGCTTACGTGCAATATCCGGGGAGCTGTTTTTT. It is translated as CASSLRAISGELFF.

The CDR3 nucleotides are TGTGCCAGCAGGGAAGCGGGTAACACAGATACGCAGTATTTT. This gives the protein CASREAGNTDTQYF. The chain couples TRBV28 to TRBJ2-3; possibly TRBD2 for D (6 bases). This CDR3 region has 14 residues. Germline loops: CDR1 MDHEN, CDR2 SYDVKM. The V and J ends lost 6 bases and 2 bases respectively, with 12 bases between them.

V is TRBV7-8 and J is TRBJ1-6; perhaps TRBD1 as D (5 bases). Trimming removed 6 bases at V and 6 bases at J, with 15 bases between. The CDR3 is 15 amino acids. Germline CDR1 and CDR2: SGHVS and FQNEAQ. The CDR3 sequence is CASSPAPGTNSPLHF. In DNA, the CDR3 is TGTGCCAGCAGTCCCGCCCCGGGGACTAATTCACCCCTCCACTTT.

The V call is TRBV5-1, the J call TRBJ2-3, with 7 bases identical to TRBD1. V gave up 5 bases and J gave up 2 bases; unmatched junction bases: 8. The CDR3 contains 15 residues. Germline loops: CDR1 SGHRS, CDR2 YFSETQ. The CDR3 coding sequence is TGCGCCAGCAGTGCCCGGGGACAGCCCACAGATACGCAGTATTTT. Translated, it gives CASSARGQPTDTQYF. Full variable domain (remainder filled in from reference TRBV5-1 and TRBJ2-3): KAGVTQTPRYLIKTRGQQVTLSCSPISGHRSVSWYQQTPGQGLQFLFEYFSETQRNKGNFPGRFSGRQFSNSRSEMNVSTLELGDSALYLCASSARGQPTDTQYFGPGTRLTVL.

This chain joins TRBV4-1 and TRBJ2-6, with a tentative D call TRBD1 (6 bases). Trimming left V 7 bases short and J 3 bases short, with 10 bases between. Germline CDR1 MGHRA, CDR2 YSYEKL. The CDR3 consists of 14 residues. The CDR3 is CASTPTGGANVLTF. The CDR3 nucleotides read TGCGCCAGCACTCCGACAGGTGGGGCCAACGTCCTGACTTTC.

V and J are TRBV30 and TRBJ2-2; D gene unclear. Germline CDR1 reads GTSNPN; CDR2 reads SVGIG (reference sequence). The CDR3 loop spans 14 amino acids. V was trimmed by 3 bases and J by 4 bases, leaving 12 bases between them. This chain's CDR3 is CAWRFLSLTGELFF. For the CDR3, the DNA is TGTGCCTGGAGATTTCTAAGCCTCACCGGGGAGCTGTTTTTT.

CDR3 region: CASSSDYMVGAAYEQYF. The CDR3 region has the DNA TGTGCCAGCAGCTCGGACTATATGGTGGGGGCCGCCTACGAGCAGTACTTC. The chain recombines TRBV7-2 with TRBJ2-7; D might be TRBD1 or TRBD2, each matching 6 bases. Germline V gives CDR1 SGHTA, CDR2 FQGNSA. The CDR3 has 17 residues. V lost 4 bases and J 2 bases, leaving 21 bases between the germline ends. The variable domain in full, with the rest retrieved from reference TRBV7-2 and TRBJ2-7, is GAGVSQSPSNKVTEKGKDVELRCDPISGHTALYWYRQSLGQGLEFLIYFQGNSAPDKSGLPSDRFSAERTGGSVSTLTIQRTQQEDSAVYLCASSSDYMVGAAYEQYFGPGTRLTVT.

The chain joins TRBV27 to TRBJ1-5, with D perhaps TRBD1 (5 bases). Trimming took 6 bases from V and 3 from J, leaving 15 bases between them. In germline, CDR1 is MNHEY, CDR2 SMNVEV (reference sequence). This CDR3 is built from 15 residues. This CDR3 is CASSRGQGNNQPQHF. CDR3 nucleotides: TGTGCCAGCAGCCGAGGGCAGGGTAACAATCAGCCCCAGCATTTT.

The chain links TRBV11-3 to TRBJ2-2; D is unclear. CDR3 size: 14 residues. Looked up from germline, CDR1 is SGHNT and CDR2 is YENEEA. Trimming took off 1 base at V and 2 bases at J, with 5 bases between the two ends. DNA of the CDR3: TGTGCCAGCAGCTTAGGGGCCAACACCGGGGAGCTGTTTTTT. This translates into CASSLGANTGELFF.

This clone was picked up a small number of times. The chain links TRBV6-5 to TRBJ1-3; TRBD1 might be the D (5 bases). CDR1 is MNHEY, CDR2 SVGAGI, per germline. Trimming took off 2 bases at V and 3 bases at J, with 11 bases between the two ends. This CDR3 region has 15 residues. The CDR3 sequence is CASSYIPGGGNTIYF. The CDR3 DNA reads TGTGCCAGCAGTTACATCCCCGGGGGTGGAAACACCATATATTTT.

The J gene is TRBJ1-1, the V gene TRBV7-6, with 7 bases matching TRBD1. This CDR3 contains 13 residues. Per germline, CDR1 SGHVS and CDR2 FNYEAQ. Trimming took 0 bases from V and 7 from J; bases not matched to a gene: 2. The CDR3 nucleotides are TGTGCCAGCAGCTTAGCAGGGGGCGGTGAAGCTTTCTTT. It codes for CASSLAGGGEAFF.

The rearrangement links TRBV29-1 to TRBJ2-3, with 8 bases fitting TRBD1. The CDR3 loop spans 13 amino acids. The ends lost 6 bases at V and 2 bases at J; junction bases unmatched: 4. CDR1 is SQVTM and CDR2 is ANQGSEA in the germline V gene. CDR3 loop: CSVGQGYTDTQYF. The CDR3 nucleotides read TGCAGCGTCGGACAGGGATACACAGATACGCAGTATTTT.

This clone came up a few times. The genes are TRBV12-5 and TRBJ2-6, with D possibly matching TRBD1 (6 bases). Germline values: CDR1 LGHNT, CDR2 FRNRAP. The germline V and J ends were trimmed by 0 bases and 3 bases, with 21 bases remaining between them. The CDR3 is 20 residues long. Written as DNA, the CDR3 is TGTGCTAGTGGTTTGGTCTTGGGGGCACCCCAAGCCCGTGGGGCCAACGTCCTGACTTTC. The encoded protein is CASGLVLGAPQARGANVLTF.

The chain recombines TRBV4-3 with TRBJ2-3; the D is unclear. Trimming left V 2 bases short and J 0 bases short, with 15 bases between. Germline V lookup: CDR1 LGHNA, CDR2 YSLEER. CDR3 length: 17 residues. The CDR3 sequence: CASSQSIRGASTDTQYF. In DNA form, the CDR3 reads TGCGCCAGCAGCCAATCGATCCGCGGAGCTAGCACAGATACGCAGTATTTT.

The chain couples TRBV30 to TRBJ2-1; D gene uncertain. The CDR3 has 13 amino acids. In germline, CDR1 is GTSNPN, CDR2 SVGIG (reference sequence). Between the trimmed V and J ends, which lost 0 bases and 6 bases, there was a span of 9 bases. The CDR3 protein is CAWSVYPINEQFF. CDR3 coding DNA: TGTGCCTGGAGTGTATACCCCATCAATGAGCAGTTCTTC.